This T cell receptor beta chain was identified during a study of blood T cell repertoires in COVID-19 (dated by TCRdb to 2020 to 2021). General notes on the study: Samples covering the acute and convalescent phases of COVID-19 were provided by collaborators in the United States, Italy and Spain. A de-identified subject ID, COVID-19 status, age in years and sex were almost always included in the sample metadata. The prospective study material was composed of cDNA or gDNA derived from T cells, B-cell-depleted T cells, or PBMCs. The repertoires were released in a freely available public database intended as a resource for research on the immune response to SARS-CoV-2. The samples were drawn from two sources: the first 160 participants of the ongoing ImmuneRACE study, and some 1,300 subjects contributed by 6 global collaborators. Where available, HLA class I and class II types were taken from metadata supplied by the sample provider and were not determined by assay-based typing. Subjects who had been exposed to COVID-19, were actively infected with it, or had recovered from it provided the deeply sampled blood TCRbeta repertoires that made up the dataset. Overall results and qualifications from the work: The quantity of clinical and demographic metadata differed by source and by participant and was supplied without curation.

V is cut by 8 bases and J by 4 bases, and the space between the germline ends is 10 bases. CDR1 and CDR2 (LGHDT, YNNKEL) derive from the germline V gene (reference sequence). The CDR3 runs 12 residues from the cysteine to the phenylalanine. Just the 36-base CDR3 DNA is kept, in frame starting at base 1. The collaborating institutions used their own protocols to collect whole blood in K2EDTA tubes. For TCRbeta analysis, collaborators shipped samples in one of three forms: frozen whole blood, isolated PBMCs, or DNA extracted from either of those sample types. With regard to this clone: The antigen this receptor binds is unknown. It has no much larger one-base neighbor in the sample; base qualities were not kept.

TCRbeta CDR3 regions were amplified from genomic DNA by means of the immunoSEQ Assay, a bias-controlled multiplex PCR. The paper's processing steps were these. The number of nucleated cells in each sample was estimated by amplification of reference gene primers within the assay. Sequence reads were collapsed and filtered to measure the absolute abundance of every unique TCRbeta CDR3 rearrangement. For each sample, productive Simpson clonality was calculated as the square root of Simpson's diversity index over productive rearrangements. This immuneACCESS table, as held by TCRdb, lists in-frame sequences with V and J called but not all clones. Of the missing ones, under half trace to an unresolved V gene in checked studies; the others have no known cause. That table furnishes V, J and clone size, whereas the DNA furnished D and trimming. The sample table lists fewer than 110,000 clones, around nine tenths of them with a count of one. The ten largest clonotypes hold approximately 17% of the sample.

This sequence was found in a woman of 80 years or more in a cohort sampled during active COVID-19. Recombination connected TRBV3-1 (or the pseudogene TRBV3-2) to TRBJ2-3; perhaps TRBD2 is the D gene, with 6 bases matching. Sequencing was performed on peripheral blood. The nucleotide sequence reads as follows: TGTGCCAGCGGTGGAGGGCCAGATACGCAGTATTTT. Its amino acids are CASGGGPDTQYF.